The clone carrying this T cell receptor beta chain was seen at least ten times. No antigen is known for it. The cDNA was synthesized by means of template-switch 5'RACE, which was carried out with 10-nucleotide random UMIs. Sequencing runs each generated in excess of 180 million TCR-beta sequences derived from 15-18 subjects. TCRdb used MiXCR to reprocess the 5' RACE reads, holding one entry per CDR3 protein. The sample lists tens of thousands of distinct CDR3 sequences; 10% to 13% were seen once. The unsorted libraries originated from 2 million PBMCs that had been stored at -80 C. The data were taken from a study of neurological immune-mediated disorders. CDR3 length: 15 residues. Trimming took off 4 bases at V and 5 bases at J, with 19 bases between the two ends. Germline V gene data show CDR1 as SGHRS and CDR2 as YFSETQ. Study results and limitations: Multiple sclerosis, the disease with the least TCR clonal expansion, fell below healthy controls, whereas HTLV-1-associated myelopathy showed the most.

This receptor was taken from a man aged 35 to 55 in good health. The sample consisted of PBMCs. V gene TRBV5-1 combines with J gene TRBJ2-7; D perhaps matches TRBD1 (6 bases). The CDR3 nucleotides read TGCGCCAGCAGCCTTTCCACTTTACAGGGTGACGAGCAGTACTTC. Encoded protein: CASSLSTLQGDEQYF.